This paragraph reports one T cell receptor (beta chain). Source study methods: Counts of nucleated cells, estimated from reference gene primer amplification, were obtained. Data came from immunoSEQ multiplex PCR; TCRdb stores just in-frame clones and leaves some out. That table gives V, J and clone size, and the DNA gave D and trimming. The sample contains 130,000 to 150,000 clones, about 80% of which appear only once. This record comes from a study of blood T cell repertoires in COVID-19. The wider study: The United States, Italy and Spain supplied acute and convalescent COVID-19 samples. Nucleic acid was either cDNA or gDNA, and it came from T cells, B-cell-depleted T cells, or PBMCs.

Trimming removed 10 bases at V and 2 bases at J, with 17 bases between. Germline CDR1 ENHRY, CDR2 SYGVKD. This CDR3 is 14 amino acids long. The chain links TRBV10-3 to TRBJ1-1; D might be TRBD1 (5 bases). The sequence derives from a human donor in a cohort sampled during active COVID-19. Sequenced material: peripheral blood. The CDR3 is CATTSLGVNTEAFF. CDR3 DNA: TGTGCCACCACCTCCCTAGGGGTTAACACTGAAGCTTTCTTT.